A selection of T cell receptor beta chains follows, all from one sample in a study of blood T cell repertoires in COVID-19. This table comes from immunoSEQ multiplex PCR, and its TCRdb copy is limited to in-frame clones, with some not included. The sample holds under 350,000 clones, 86% seen once. Input material: peripheral blood. The receptors here all came from a man between 18 and 35 years old with active or convalescent COVID-19. The CDR3 runs from the conserved cysteine through the conserved F or W. The D gene is left open where the match is weak. The size field is filled for only some rows; it gives once, few, many or a size class.

size | D | J | V | CDR3 | DNA
once | - | TRBJ2-7 | TRBV7-9 | CASSLAAEQYF | TGTGCCAGCAGCTTAGCGGCCGAGCAGTACTTC
- | - | TRBJ2-2 | TRBV2 | CASSEAGRRTGELFF | TGTGCCAGCAGTGAAGCGGGCAGACGGACCGGGGAGCTGTTTTTT
- | - | TRBJ1-5 | TRBV28 | CASSLGGFSNQPQHF | TGTGCCAGCAGTTTAGGAGGTTTTAGCAATCAGCCCCAGCATTTT
- | TRBD1 | TRBJ2-1 | TRBV28 | CASRRDRGLHEQFF | TGTGCCAGCAGGAGGGACAGGGGGCTTCATGAGCAGTTCTTC
- | - | TRBJ2-3 | TRBV24-1 | CATSDHTDTQYF | TGTGCCACCAGTGACCACACAGATACGCAGTATTTT
- | TRBD1 | TRBJ1-6 | TRBV6-2/TRBV6-3 | CASSFDRGHSPLHF | TGTGCCAGCAGTTTTGACAGGGGTCATTCACCCCTCCACTTT
once | - | TRBJ2-7 | TRBV25-1 | CASSEGQLYEQYF | TGTGCCAGCAGTGAAGGACAGCTTTACGAGCAGTACTTC
- | - | TRBJ2-6 | TRBV7-2 | CASSNLLAFGSGANVLTF | TGTGCCAGCAGCAACCTCCTAGCGTTCGGTTCTGGGGCCAACGTCCTGACTTTC
- | TRBD2 | TRBJ2-3 | TRBV6-2/TRBV6-3 | CASSATPRAGVTDTQYF | TGTGCCAGCAGTGCCACCCCCCGAGCGGGGGTCACAGATACGCAGTATTTT
once | - | TRBJ1-1 | TRBV12-3/TRBV12-4 | CASRGGNTEAFF | TGTGCCAGCAGGGGGGGGAACACTGAAGCTTTCTTT
- | TRBD1 | TRBJ1-5 | TRBV2 | CASTGGTGGQPQHF | TGTGCCAGCACCGGAGGGACAGGGGGACAGCCCCAGCATTTT
- | TRBD1 | TRBJ2-3 | TRBV4-1 | CASSQLGQGASDTQYF | TGCGCCAGCAGCCAATTAGGACAGGGTGCATCAGATACGCAGTATTTT
- | TRBD2 | TRBJ2-2 | TRBV7-9 | CASSRREGSGELFF | TGTGCCAGCAGCCGCCGGGAGGGCTCCGGGGAGCTGTTTTTT
once | TRBD1 | TRBJ1-1 | TRBV6-5 | CASRSRQGRTEAFF | TGTGCCAGCAGATCCCGACAGGGGAGAACTGAAGCTTTCTTT
- | - | TRBJ2-5 | TRBV14 | CASSLIPGGQETQYF | TGTGCCAGCAGCCTTATCCCAGGAGGGCAAGAGACCCAGTACTTC
- | - | TRBJ1-2 | TRBV11-3 | CASSLDRGNGYTF | TGTGCCAGCAGCTTAGATAGGGGGAACGGCTACACCTTC
- | TRBD1 | TRBJ1-5 | TRBV30 | CAWGGTGRTPQHF | TGTGCCTGGGGTGGGACAGGCCGGACGCCCCAGCATTTT
- | - | TRBJ1-4 | TRBV5-1 | CASSPVERKEKLFF | TGCGCCAGCAGCCCGGTAGAGCGGAAAGAAAAACTGTTTTTT
- | - | TRBJ2-2 | TRBV9 | CASSPPVTGELFF | TGTGCCAGCAGCCCCCCGGTGACCGGGGAGCTGTTTTTT
- | - | TRBJ2-1 | TRBV5-3 | CARSQPGLISYNEQFF | TGTGCCAGAAGCCAACCGGGACTCATCTCCTACAATGAGCAGTTCTTC
- | - | TRBJ2-1 | TRBV12-3/TRBV12-4 | CASSRLRGGEQFF | TGTGCCAGCAGTCGCCTTCGAGGGGGTGAGCAGTTCTTC
- | TRBD2 | TRBJ2-1 | TRBV5-1 | CASSPPSGMGEQFF | TGCGCCAGCAGCCCGCCTAGCGGGATGGGAGAGCAGTTCTTC
- | TRBD1 | TRBJ2-5 | TRBV27 | CASSPIRVAGTAQETQYF | TGTGCCAGCAGTCCTATACGAGTGGCTGGGACAGCCCAAGAGACCCAGTACTTC
- | TRBD2 | TRBJ2-2 | TRBV24-1 | CATSSGRGSRELFF | TGTGCCACCAGTTCCGGGAGGGGTTCCAGGGAGCTGTTTTTT
- | - | TRBJ1-1 | TRBV5-4 | CASSLVGHTNTEAFF | TGTGCCAGCAGCTTGGTAGGACACACGAACACTGAAGCTTTCTTT
- | TRBD1 | TRBJ1-5 | TRBV5-1 | CASSFTGEGQPQHF | TGCGCCAGCAGCTTCACAGGGGAAGGACAGCCCCAGCATTTT
- | - | TRBJ1-1 | TRBV7-3 | CASSPGRGGTEAFF | TGTGCCAGCAGCCCTGGAAGGGGGGGTACTGAAGCTTTCTTT
- | TRBD1 | TRBJ1-5 | TRBV9 | CASSLTGTVAQPQHF | TGTGCCAGCAGCCTCACAGGGACAGTTGCTCAGCCCCAGCATTTT
- | - | TRBJ1-5 | TRBV27 | CASSFRDGQPQHF | TGTGCCAGCAGTTTCCGGGATGGACAGCCCCAGCATTTT
- | - | TRBJ1-1 | TRBV19 | CASTYGARMNTEAFF | TGTGCCAGTACCTATGGGGCTAGGATGAACACTGAAGCTTTCTTT